A single sample is the source of the 23 T cell receptor beta chains below, sequenced in a study of control samples from healthy donors and cancer patients. Produced via immunoSEQ multiplex PCR; TCRdb's table is partial and in-frame only. The sample comprises about 100,000 clones, approximately 80% of which are singletons, and approximately 20% rests with the top ten. The material sequenced was blood. Receptors were obtained from a man aged 25 to 40 in good health.

The chain combines TRBV7-2 with TRBJ1-6; no clear D. The CDR3 loop spans 15 amino acids. The V end was cut by 2 bases, the J end by 12 bases, with 17 bases between. Germline V gene sequence: CDR1 SGHTA, CDR2 FQGNSA. CDR3 region: CASSLPPGIGIPLHF. As DNA, the CDR3 is TGTGCCAGCAGCTTACCTCCCGGGATAGGCATACCCCTCCACTTT.

The chain links TRBV5-4 to TRBJ1-6; no firm D call. This CDR3 has 13 residues. V dropped 2 bases and J dropped 8 bases, with 8 bases sitting between them. The V gene's germline CDR1 is SGHNT and CDR2 YYREEE (reference sequence). The DNA of the CDR3 is TGTGCCAGCAGCTTTACATGGGATTCACCCCTCCACTTT. Residues: CASSFTWDSPLHF.

This clone turned up a few times. The chain has TRBV5-6 and TRBJ1-5, with D perhaps matching TRBD1 (6 bases). With 0 bases removed from V and 2 bases from J, the gap between germline ends came to 9 bases. The CDR3 extends over 15 amino acids. The germline CDR1 and CDR2 sequences are SGHDT and YYEEEE. CDR3 in DNA: TGTGCCAGCAGCTTGGGGCCAGGGGGCAATCAGCCCCAGCATTTT. Translation gives CASSLGPGGNQPQHF.

J is TRBJ1-2 and V is TRBV4-2; 9 nucleotides match TRBD1. CDR1 and CDR2 from the germline V gene are LGHNA and YNFKEQ. The ends lost 0 bases at V and 8 bases at J; junction bases unmatched: 10. This CDR3 has 16 residues. The CDR3: CASSQDPRDRERGYTF. CDR3 sequence (DNA): TGTGCCAGCAGCCAAGATCCTCGGGACAGGGAGCGGGGCTACACCTTC.

CDR3 sequence reads: CASSPLGGNTIYF. DNA for the CDR3: TGTGCCAGCAGCCCCCTTGGAGGAAACACCATATATTTT. The chain employs TRBV9 and TRBJ1-3; D gene unclear. V lost 4 bases and J lost 4, with 9 bases in between. This CDR3 is built from 13 residues. Germline assignment: CDR1 SGDLS and CDR2 YYNGEE.

This clone appeared a single time. The chain carries TRBV7-9 and TRBJ2-2; D not resolved. Trimming pared 4 bases from V and 4 bases from J, leaving 10 bases between. Germline V gene sequence: CDR1 SEHNR, CDR2 FQNEAQ (reference sequence). The CDR3 has 14 amino acids. CDR3 coding DNA: TGTGCCAGCAGCTCCCCGGTATTCACCGGGGAGCTGTTTTTT. Encoded protein: CASSSPVFTGELFF.

The chain links TRBV5-1 to TRBJ2-7; TRBD1 might be the D (5 bases). This CDR3 has 14 residues. V was trimmed by 8 bases and J by 1 base, leaving 16 bases between them. Germline V gene data show CDR1 as SGHRS and CDR2 as YFSETQ. CDR3 in DNA: TGCGCCAGTCAGAAGGGGTCCGATTCCTACGAGCAGTACTTC. This sequence encodes CASQKGSDSYEQYF.

The chain uses TRBV29-1 and TRBJ2-7; 12 positions agree with TRBD1. The CDR3 sequence is 13 residues long. V shed 4 bases, J shed 5 bases, and the junction held 3 bases outside the gene matches. Germline values: CDR1 SQVTM, CDR2 ANQGSEA. The CDR3 nucleotides read TGCAGCGTTGTGGGGACAGGGGGCGACGAGCAGTACTTC. Protein: CSVVGTGGDEQYF.

This clone has a handful of counts. The rearrangement links TRBV6-1 to TRBJ1-1, with 9 bases that match TRBD1. V was pared by 1 base and J by 4 bases, with 1 base of the junction left unmatched. The CDR3 totals 14 residues. CDR1 is MNHNS, CDR2 SASEGT, per germline. The CDR3 bases are TGTGCCAGCAGTGAAGGACAGGGGGGCACTGAAGCTTTCTTT. Protein product: CASSEGQGGTEAFF.

This chain connects TRBV21-1 to TRBJ1-3. TRBV21-1 is given as a pseudogene. The CDR3 loop spans 14 amino acids. CDR3 sequence: CASSSRNSGNTIYF. In DNA, the CDR3 is TGTGCCAGCAGCTCTCGAAATTCTGGAAACACCATATATTTT.

The chain couples TRBV23-1 to TRBJ1-2; D not resolved. TRBV23-1 is assigned to the ORF class and has an uncertain function. The V and J ends lost 8 bases and 2 bases respectively, with 15 bases between them. CDR3 length: 14 amino acids. CDR3 DNA: TGCGCCAGCGAACCCGGGCTCCGAAACTATGGCTACACCTTC. This sequence encodes CASEPGLRNYGYTF.

This clone was counted many times. The genes are TRBV5-1 and TRBJ1-1; the D gene is possibly TRBD1 (6 bases). This CDR3 is built from 15 residues. CDR1 is SGHRS, CDR2 YFSETQ, per germline. V lost 3 bases, J lost 7 bases, and 19 bases lay in between. The CDR3 reads CASSWGGSPSGEAFF. The DNA of the CDR3 is TGCGCCAGCAGCTGGGGGGGCTCCCCCTCGGGTGAAGCTTTCTTT.

The chain links TRBV19 to TRBJ2-3, with D perhaps TRBD1 (6 bases). This CDR3 has 15 amino acids. The V and J ends lost 2 bases and 3 bases respectively, with 12 bases between them. Germline CDR1 LNHDA, CDR2 SQIVND (reference sequence). Written as DNA, the CDR3 is TGTGCCAGTAGTATACGGGACACTCATACAGATACGCAGTATTTT. Translated, it gives CASSIRDTHTDTQYF. Full variable domain (outside the CDR3, taken from reference TRBV19 and TRBJ2-3): DGGITQSPKYLFRKEGQNVTLSCEQNLNHDAMYWYRQDPGQGLRLIYYSQIVNDFQKGDIAEGYSVSREKKESFPLTVTSAQKNPTAFYLCASSIRDTHTDTQYFGPGTRLTVL.

V gene TRBV5-1 combines with J gene TRBJ1-5, with a weak D call TRBD1 (5 bases). The germline CDR1 and CDR2 sequences are SGHRS and YFSETQ. Trimming shortened V by 5 bases and J by 10 bases, and 22 bases separated the two germline ends. The CDR3 has 15 residues. CDR3 region: CASRQDDGRDGPQHF. CDR3 nucleotide sequence: TGCGCCAGCAGACAGGACGACGGGAGGGACGGACCCCAGCATTTT.

The V and J genes are TRBV7-8 and TRBJ2-7; no definite D call. With 5 bases removed from V and 5 bases from J, the gap between germline ends came to 7 bases. CDR3 length: 11 residues. Germline CDR1 SGHVS, CDR2 FQNEAQ. The CDR3 spells CASSPGHEQYF. The DNA of the CDR3 is TGTGCCAGCAGCCCCGGTCACGAGCAGTACTTC.

The V and J genes are TRBV15 and TRBJ1-1; D remains unclear. CDR1 is LNHNV, CDR2 YYDKDF, per germline (reference sequence). The CDR3 loop spans 12 amino acids. V lost 0 bases and J lost 5, with 4 bases in between. CDR3 loop: CATSRDKTEAFF. Here the CDR3 DNA reads TGTGCCACCAGCAGAGATAAGACTGAAGCTTTCTTT.

The chain has TRBV3-1 (or the pseudogene TRBV3-2) and TRBJ2-5, with TRBD2 identical over 8 bases. This CDR3 spans 15 amino acids. The germline V gene has CDR1 LGHDT and CDR2 YNNKEL (reference sequence). V was clipped by 5 bases and J by 2 bases; unmatched bases: 7. The CDR3 DNA reads as TGTGCCAGCAGCAAGTTAGCGGGGCTACAAGAGACCCAGTACTTC. Protein: CASSKLAGLQETQYF.

The V call is TRBV6-5, the J call TRBJ1-3; D call uncertain. Trimming removed 5 bases at V and 1 base at J, with 6 bases between. The CDR3 sequence is 13 residues long. CDR1 and CDR2 (germline): MNHEY, SVGAGI. The CDR3 region has the DNA TGTGCCAGCAGTAGAATTTCTGGAAACACCATATATTTT. Translating it yields CASSRISGNTIYF.

This clone was seen more than once but under ten times. The chain combines TRBV6-1 with TRBJ2-7; possible D gene TRBD2, 5 bases. CDR3 length: 15 amino acids. The V gene lost 1 base and the J gene lost 3 bases, with 13 bases spanning the gap. Germline lookup yields CDR1 MNHNS and CDR2 SASEGT. The CDR3 nucleotides read TGTGCCAGCAGTGAAGATGAAGTCGGGAACTACGAGCAGTACTTC. Amino acid sequence: CASSEDEVGNYEQYF.

The CDR3 DNA reads TGTGCCAGCTCGGGTCAGGGCTATGGCTACACCTTC. It specifies CASSGQGYGYTF. This chain links TRBV18 with TRBJ1-2, with TRBD1 as a possible D gene (5 bases). Germline assignment: CDR1 KGHSH and CDR2 LQKENI. CDR3 length: 12 amino acids. V dropped 6 bases and J dropped 4 bases, with 9 bases sitting between them.

The chain carries TRBV7-2 and TRBJ2-3, with TRBD2 matching 12 bases. The J segment lost 0 bases and the V segment lost 1 base, leaving 5 bases of the junction unmatched. CDR1 and CDR2 from the germline V gene are SGHTA and FQGNSA. CDR3 length: 18 amino acids. CDR3 in DNA: TGTGCCAGCAGCTTAGGGACTAGCGGGACCCATAGCACAGATACGCAGTATTTT. Its protein product is CASSLGTSGTHSTDTQYF.

The chain is built from TRBV3-1 (or the pseudogene TRBV3-2) and TRBJ1-2, with D perhaps TRBD1 (5 bases). The CDR3 contains 14 residues. Deletions cut 2 bases from V and 1 base from J, with 8 bases between. CDR1 LGHDT and CDR2 YNNKEL come from the germline V gene (reference sequence). CDR3 region: CASSQTTVNYGYTF. The DNA of the CDR3 is TGTGCCAGCAGCCAAACGACAGTTAACTATGGCTACACCTTC.

The chain links TRBV6-1 to TRBJ1-5; 9 bases agree with TRBD1. Looked up from germline, CDR1 is MNHNS and CDR2 is SASEGT. This CDR3 has 15 amino acids. V lost 1 base and J lost 7; bases outside the gene matches: 5. The CDR3 coding sequence is TGTGCCAGCAGTGAAGTCGGGACAGGGAAACAGCCCCAGCATTTT. Encoded protein: CASSEVGTGKQPQHF.